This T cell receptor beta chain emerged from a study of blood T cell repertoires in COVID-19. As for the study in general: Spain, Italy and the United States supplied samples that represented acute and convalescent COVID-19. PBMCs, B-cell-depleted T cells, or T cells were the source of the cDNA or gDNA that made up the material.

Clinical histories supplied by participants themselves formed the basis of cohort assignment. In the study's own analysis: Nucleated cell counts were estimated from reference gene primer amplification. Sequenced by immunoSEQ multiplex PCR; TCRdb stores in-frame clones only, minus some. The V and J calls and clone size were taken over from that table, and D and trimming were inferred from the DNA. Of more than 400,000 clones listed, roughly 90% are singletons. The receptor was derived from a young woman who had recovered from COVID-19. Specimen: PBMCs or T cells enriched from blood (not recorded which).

The CDR3 loop reads CARPPAGGLQPQHF. CDR3 sequence (DNA): TGTGCCAGACCCCCGGCAGGGGGCCTTCAGCCCCAGCATTTT. The chain joins TRBV9 to TRBJ1-5; 8 positions match TRBD1. V lost 8 bases, J lost 6 bases, and 10 bases stayed unmatched. This CDR3 has 14 residues. CDR1 is SGDLS and CDR2 is YYNGEE in the germline V gene.